This TCR beta chain came from a study of blood T cell repertoires in COVID-19. Whole-study context: The United States, Italy and Spain were the sources of the acute and convalescent COVID-19 samples. PBMCs, B-cell-depleted T cells, or T cells provided the cDNA or gDNA that made up the material.

The CDR3 spans 14 residues. From germline, CDR1 is DFQATT and CDR2 SNEGSKA (reference sequence). The J segment lost 5 bases and the V segment lost 3 bases, leaving 8 bases of the junction unmatched. In the original workflow: Reference gene primer amplification in the assay estimated nucleated cell counts. Sequencing used immunoSEQ multiplex PCR; TCRdb keeps in-frame clones, though not all of them. The V and J calls and clone size are taken from that table; D and trimming were inferred from the DNA. This sample has about 120,000 clones; about nine tenths occur once, and the top ten carry 7.9%. The chain joins TRBV20-1 to TRBJ2-3; 7 nucleotides agree with TRBD2. This receptor was identified in a man between 65 and 80 years old who had recovered from COVID-19. Specimen: peripheral blood. The CDR3 sequence: CSASRLGGEDTQYF. In nucleotides, the CDR3 is TGCAGTGCTAGTCGGCTGGGGGGGGAAGATACGCAGTATTTT.